Listed below are T cell receptor beta chains from one sample, sequenced in a study of shared clonotypes between healthy human individuals. Measured with immunoSEQ multiplex PCR; TCRdb has only the in-frame clones, and not every one. The profile shows over 2,000,000 clones, 93% of them singletons. The sequenced sample consisted of naive CD8+ T cells from PBMCs. The receptors were gathered from a man aged 18 to 35 in good health. Some clones in this sample may be carry-over from other donors' samples. The CDR3 runs from the conserved cysteine through the conserved F or W. A D gene is named only where the DNA matches it firmly. Clone size is given for some rows only: seen once, a few or many times, or a class if the clone is expanded.

clone size: .; D gene: TRBD1; J gene: TRBJ2-7; V gene: TRBV12-5; CDR3 DNA: TGTGCTAGTGGTTTCCCAGGGGGCGAGCAGTACTTC; CDR3 protein: CASGFPGGEQYF
clone size: .; D gene: TRBD1; J gene: TRBJ2-7; V gene: TRBV7-9; CDR3 DNA: TGTGCCAGCAGCCACCGGGACAGGGTTTTTGGCGAGCAGTACTTC; CDR3 protein: CASSHRDRVFGEQYF
clone size: .; D gene: TRBD1; J gene: TRBJ2-1; V gene: TRBV9; CDR3 DNA: TGTGCCAGCAGCCCCCCGCAGGGGGCACGGAATGAGCAGTTCTTC; CDR3 protein: CASSPPQGARNEQFF
clone size: .; D gene: .; J gene: TRBJ2-2; V gene: TRBV27; CDR3 DNA: TGTGCCAGCTTGGGACGGGCGAACACCGGGGAGCTGTTTTTT; CDR3 protein: CASLGRANTGELFF
clone size: .; D gene: .; J gene: TRBJ2-3; V gene: TRBV30; CDR3 DNA: TGTGCCTGGAGTGTAACGTGGGACAGCACAGATACGCAGTATTTT; CDR3 protein: CAWSVTWDSTDTQYF
clone size: .; D gene: .; J gene: TRBJ1-5; V gene: TRBV27; CDR3 DNA: TGTGCCAGTGGGGGGACCGGAGTGTGGCCCCAGCATTTT; CDR3 protein: CASGGTGVWPQHF
clone size: once; D gene: .; J gene: TRBJ1-2; V gene: TRBV5-6; CDR3 DNA: TGTGCCAGCAGCTTGGGAAACACGCTAAACTATGGCTACACCTTC; CDR3 protein: CASSLGNTLNYGYTF
clone size: .; D gene: .; J gene: TRBJ1-1; V gene: TRBV9; CDR3 DNA: TGTGCCAGCAGCCCCAGGGCAGGTGGCATGAACACTGAAGCTTTCTTT; CDR3 protein: CASSPRAGGMNTEAFF
clone size: once; D gene: .; J gene: TRBJ1-4; V gene: TRBV4-1; CDR3 DNA: TGCGCCAGCAGCCAAGTAAGGCCGGCAACTAATGAAAAACTGTTTTTT; CDR3 protein: CASSQVRPATNEKLFF
clone size: .; D gene: .; J gene: TRBJ1-2; V gene: TRBV5-4; CDR3 DNA: TGTGCCAGCAGCTCCTCCGTAGGGAAAGATGGCTACACCTTC; CDR3 protein: CASSSSVGKDGYTF
clone size: .; D gene: .; J gene: TRBJ1-6; V gene: TRBV30; CDR3 DNA: TGTGCCTGGAGTGTAGCAACAGGCTTCTCCTATAATTCACCCCTCCACTTT; CDR3 protein: CAWSVATGFSYNSPLHF
clone size: .; D gene: .; J gene: TRBJ2-5; V gene: TRBV7-9; CDR3 DNA: TGTGCCAGCAGCTTATTGTCCCAAGAGACCCAGTACTTC; CDR3 protein: CASSLLSQETQYF
clone size: few; D gene: .; J gene: TRBJ1-1; V gene: TRBV19; CDR3 DNA: TGTGCCAGTAGTATCTACTCGGAGGGGATTACCGCTTTCTTT; CDR3 protein: CASSIYSEGITAFF
clone size: .; D gene: .; J gene: TRBJ1-1; V gene: TRBV28; CDR3 DNA: TGTGCCAGCAGTTTATCCGGTGGAGACGAAGCTTTCTTT; CDR3 protein: CASSLSGGDEAFF
clone size: .; D gene: .; J gene: TRBJ2-7; V gene: TRBV7-8; CDR3 DNA: TGTGCCAGCAGCTTAGTCTCCGTTAACTCCTACGAGCAGTACTTC; CDR3 protein: CASSLVSVNSYEQYF
clone size: .; D gene: .; J gene: TRBJ2-7; V gene: TRBV27; CDR3 DNA: TGTGCCAGCAGTACCGGACTTCCGGTCTCCTACGAGCAGTACTTC; CDR3 protein: CASSTGLPVSYEQYF
clone size: once; D gene: TRBD1; J gene: TRBJ2-5; V gene: TRBV6-5; CDR3 DNA: TGTGCCAGCAGTTATTGGACAGGCATCCAAGAGACCCAGTACTTC; CDR3 protein: CASSYWTGIQETQYF
clone size: .; D gene: .; J gene: TRBJ2-1; V gene: TRBV5-8; CDR3 DNA: TGTGCCAGCAGCTTGGGGCTATACAATGAGCAGTTCTTC; CDR3 protein: CASSLGLYNEQFF
clone size: .; D gene: TRBD1; J gene: TRBJ2-2; V gene: TRBV28; CDR3 DNA: TGTGCCAGCAGTCAACGAGTGGGGCGGACAGGGGGCCACACCGGGGAGCTGTTTTTT; CDR3 protein: CASSQRVGRTGGHTGELFF
clone size: .; D gene: .; J gene: TRBJ2-7; V gene: TRBV28; CDR3 DNA: TGTGCCAGCCGAACGGCCCTCGAGCAGTACTTC; CDR3 protein: CASRTALEQYF
clone size: .; D gene: .; J gene: TRBJ1-2; V gene: TRBV28; CDR3 DNA: TGTGCCAGCAGCCAATGGACAGAATTATTCTATGGCTACACCTTC; CDR3 protein: CASSQWTELFYGYTF
clone size: .; D gene: .; J gene: TRBJ1-4; V gene: TRBV5-1; CDR3 DNA: TGCGCCAGCAGCTTGTATCGGGATACTAATGAAAAACTGTTTTTT; CDR3 protein: CASSLYRDTNEKLFF